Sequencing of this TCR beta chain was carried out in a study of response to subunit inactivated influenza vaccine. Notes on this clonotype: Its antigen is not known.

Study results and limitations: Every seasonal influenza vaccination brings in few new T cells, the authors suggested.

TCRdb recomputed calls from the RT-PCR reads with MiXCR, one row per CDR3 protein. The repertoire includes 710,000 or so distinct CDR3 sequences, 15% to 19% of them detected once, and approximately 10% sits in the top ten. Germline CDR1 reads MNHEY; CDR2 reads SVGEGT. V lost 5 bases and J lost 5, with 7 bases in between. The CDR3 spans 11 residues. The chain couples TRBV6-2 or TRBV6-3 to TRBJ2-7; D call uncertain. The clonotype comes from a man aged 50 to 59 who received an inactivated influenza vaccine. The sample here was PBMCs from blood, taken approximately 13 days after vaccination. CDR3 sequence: CASSNRDEQYF. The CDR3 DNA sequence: TGTGCCAGCAGTAACCGGGACGAGCAGTACTTC.